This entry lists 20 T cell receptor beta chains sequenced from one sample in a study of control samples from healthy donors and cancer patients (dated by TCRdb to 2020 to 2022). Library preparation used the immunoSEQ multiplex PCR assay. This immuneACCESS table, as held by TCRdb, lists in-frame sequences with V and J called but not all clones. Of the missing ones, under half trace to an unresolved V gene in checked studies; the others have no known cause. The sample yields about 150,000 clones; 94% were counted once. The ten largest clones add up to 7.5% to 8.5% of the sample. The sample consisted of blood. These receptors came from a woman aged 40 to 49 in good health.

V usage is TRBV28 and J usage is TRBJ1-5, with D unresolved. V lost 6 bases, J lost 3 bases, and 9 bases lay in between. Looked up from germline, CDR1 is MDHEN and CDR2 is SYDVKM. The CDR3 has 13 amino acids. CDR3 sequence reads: CASSLDTNQPQHF. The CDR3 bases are TGTGCCAGCAGCTTAGACACCAATCAGCCCCAGCATTTT.

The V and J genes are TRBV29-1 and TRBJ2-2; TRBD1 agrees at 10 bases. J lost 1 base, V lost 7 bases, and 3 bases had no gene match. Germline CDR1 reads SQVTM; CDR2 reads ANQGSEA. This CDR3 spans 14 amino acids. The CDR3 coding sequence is TGCAGCGGACAGGGGGCATTGAACACCGGGGAGCTGTTTTTT. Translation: CSGQGALNTGELFF.

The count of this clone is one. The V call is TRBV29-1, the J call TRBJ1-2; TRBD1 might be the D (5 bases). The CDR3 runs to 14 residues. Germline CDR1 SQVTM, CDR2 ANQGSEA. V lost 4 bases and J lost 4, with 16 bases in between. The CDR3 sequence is CSVAPLTDFYGYTF. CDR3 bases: TGCAGCGTTGCACCCTTGACAGATTTCTATGGCTACACCTTC.

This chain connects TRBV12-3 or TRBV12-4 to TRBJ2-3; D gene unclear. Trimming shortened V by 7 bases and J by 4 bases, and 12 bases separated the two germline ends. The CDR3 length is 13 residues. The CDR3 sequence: CASTLGLADTQYF. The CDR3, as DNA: TGTGCCAGCACCTTAGGTCTCGCAGATACGCAGTATTTT.

The DNA for the CDR3 is TGCGCCCCCATCCCCGCCAAATTCAATCAGCCCCAGCATTTT. Its translation: CAPIPAKFNQPQHF. V and J are TRBV23-1 and TRBJ1-5; no clear D gene. TRBV23-1 is sorted into the ORF group, with uncertain function. The V end was cut by 11 bases, the J end by 3 bases, with 17 bases between. The CDR3 loop spans 14 amino acids.

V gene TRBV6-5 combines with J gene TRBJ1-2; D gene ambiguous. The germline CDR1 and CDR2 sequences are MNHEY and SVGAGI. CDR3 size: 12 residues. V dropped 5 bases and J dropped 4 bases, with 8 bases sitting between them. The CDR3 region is CASSRTRYGYTF. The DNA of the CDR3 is TGTGCCAGCAGTAGAACCCGCTATGGCTACACCTTC.

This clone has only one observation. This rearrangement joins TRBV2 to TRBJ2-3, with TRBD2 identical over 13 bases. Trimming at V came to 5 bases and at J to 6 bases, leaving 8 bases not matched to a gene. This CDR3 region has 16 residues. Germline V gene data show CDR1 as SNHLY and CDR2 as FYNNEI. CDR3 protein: CASSLGLAGDADTQYF. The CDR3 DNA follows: TGTGCCAGCAGTCTCGGACTAGCGGGAGATGCTGATACGCAGTATTTT.

This CDR3 reads CASSPGTGTYEQYF. DNA for the CDR3: TGTGCCAGCTCACCAGGGACGGGGACCTACGAGCAGTACTTC. The chain uses TRBV18 and TRBJ2-7; D is perhaps TRBD1 or TRBD2 (5 bases each). The CDR3 loop spans 14 amino acids. V lost 2 bases and J 2 bases, leaving 10 bases between the germline ends. Germline CDR1 reads KGHSH; CDR2 reads LQKENI.

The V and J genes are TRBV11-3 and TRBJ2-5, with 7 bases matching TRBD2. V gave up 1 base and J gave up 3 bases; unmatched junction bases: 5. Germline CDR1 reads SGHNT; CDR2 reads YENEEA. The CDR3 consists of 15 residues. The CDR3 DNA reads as TGTGCCAGCAGCTTAGGAGGGGCGGGAGAAGAGACCCAGTACTTC. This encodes CASSLGGAGEETQYF. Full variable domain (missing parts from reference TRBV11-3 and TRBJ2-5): EAGVVQSPRYKIIEKKQPVAFWCNPISGHNTLYWYLQNLGQGPELLIRYENEEAVDDSQLPKDRFSAERLKGVDSTLKIQPAELGDSAVYLCASSLGGAGEETQYFGPGTRLLVL.

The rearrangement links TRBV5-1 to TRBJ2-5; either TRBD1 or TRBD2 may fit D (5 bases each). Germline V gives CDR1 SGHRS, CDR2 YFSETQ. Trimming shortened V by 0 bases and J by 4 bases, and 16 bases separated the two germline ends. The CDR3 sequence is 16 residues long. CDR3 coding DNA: TGCGCCAGCAGCTTGGCTAATATCCCTGGGGGAGAGACCCAGTACTTC. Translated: CASSLANIPGGETQYF. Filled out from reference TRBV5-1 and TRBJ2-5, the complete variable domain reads KAGVTQTPRYLIKTRGQQVTLSCSPISGHRSVSWYQQTPGQGLQFLFEYFSETQRNKGNFPGRFSGRQFSNSRSEMNVSTLELGDSALYLCASSLANIPGGETQYFGPGTRLLVL.

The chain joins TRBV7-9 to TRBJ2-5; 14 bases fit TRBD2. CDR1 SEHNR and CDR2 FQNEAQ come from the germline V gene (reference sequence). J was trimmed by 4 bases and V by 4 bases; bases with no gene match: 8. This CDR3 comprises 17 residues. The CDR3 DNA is TGTGCCAGCAGCTCGGGACTAGCGGGAGTCGAGGTAGAGACCCAGTACTTC. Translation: CASSSGLAGVEVETQYF. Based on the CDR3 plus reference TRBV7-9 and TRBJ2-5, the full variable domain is DTGVSQNPRHKITKRGQNVTFRCDPISEHNRLYWYRQTLGQGPEFLTYFQNEAQLEKSRLLSDRFSAERPKGSFSTLEIQRTEQGDSAMYLCASSSGLAGVEVETQYFGPGTRLLVL.

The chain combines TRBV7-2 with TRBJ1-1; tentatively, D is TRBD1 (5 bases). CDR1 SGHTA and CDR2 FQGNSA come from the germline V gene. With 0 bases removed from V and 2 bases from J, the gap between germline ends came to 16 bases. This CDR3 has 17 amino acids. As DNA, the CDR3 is TGTGCCAGCAGCTTAGCCACTCTCCGGGGACTCAACACTGAAGCTTTCTTT. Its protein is CASSLATLRGLNTEAFF.

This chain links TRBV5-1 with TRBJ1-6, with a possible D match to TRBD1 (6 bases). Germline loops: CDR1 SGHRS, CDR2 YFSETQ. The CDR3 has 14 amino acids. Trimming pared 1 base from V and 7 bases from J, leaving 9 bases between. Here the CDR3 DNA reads TGCGCCAGCAGCTTGATGGGGGCCAATTCACCCCTCCACTTT. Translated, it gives CASSLMGANSPLHF.

Written as DNA, the CDR3 is TGTGCCAGCAGTTTAACGGGGATCTACGGCTACACCTTC. This sequence encodes CASSLTGIYGYTF. The chain couples TRBV27 to TRBJ1-2; D is unclear. Trimming pared 2 bases from V and 8 bases from J, leaving 12 bases between. The germline V gene encodes CDR1 MNHEY and CDR2 SMNVEV (reference sequence). This CDR3 has 13 amino acids.

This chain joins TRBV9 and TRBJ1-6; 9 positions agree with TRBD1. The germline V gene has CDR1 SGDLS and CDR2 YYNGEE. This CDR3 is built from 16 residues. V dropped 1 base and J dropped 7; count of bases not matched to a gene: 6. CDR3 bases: TGTGCCAGCAGCGTATCTCCCGGGACAGGGAATTCACCCCTCCACTTT. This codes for CASSVSPGTGNSPLHF.

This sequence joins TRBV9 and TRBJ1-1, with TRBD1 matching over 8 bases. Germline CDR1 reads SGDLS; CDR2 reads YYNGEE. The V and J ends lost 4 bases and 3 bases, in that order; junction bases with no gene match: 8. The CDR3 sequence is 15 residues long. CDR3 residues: CASSTKQGVDTEAFF. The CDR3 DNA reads TGTGCCAGCAGCACAAAACAGGGGGTCGACACTGAAGCTTTCTTT.

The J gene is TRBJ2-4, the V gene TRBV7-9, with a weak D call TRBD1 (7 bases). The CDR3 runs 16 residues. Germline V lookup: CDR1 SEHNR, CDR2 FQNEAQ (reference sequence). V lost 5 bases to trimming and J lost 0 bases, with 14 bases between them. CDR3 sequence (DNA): TGTGCCAGCAGCCCAGGGGGGACCGTAGCCAAAAACATTCAGTACTTC. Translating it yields CASSPGGTVAKNIQYF.

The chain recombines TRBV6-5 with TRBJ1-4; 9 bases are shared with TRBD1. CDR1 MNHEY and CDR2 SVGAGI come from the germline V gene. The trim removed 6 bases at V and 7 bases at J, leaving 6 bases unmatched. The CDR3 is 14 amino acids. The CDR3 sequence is CASSPGTGIEKLFF. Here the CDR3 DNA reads TGTGCCAGCAGCCCCGGGACAGGGATTGAAAAACTGTTTTTT.

Written as DNA, the CDR3 is TGTGCCAGCAGAGCCAGGGGACAGTCAGTCTACGAGCAGTACTTC. Its protein product is CASRARGQSVYEQYF. V usage is TRBV6-5 and J usage is TRBJ2-7; 7 bases line up with TRBD1. This CDR3 has 15 residues. V lost 6 bases to trimming and J lost 3 bases; unmatched junction nucleotides: 11. The V gene's germline CDR1 is MNHEY and CDR2 SVGAGI.

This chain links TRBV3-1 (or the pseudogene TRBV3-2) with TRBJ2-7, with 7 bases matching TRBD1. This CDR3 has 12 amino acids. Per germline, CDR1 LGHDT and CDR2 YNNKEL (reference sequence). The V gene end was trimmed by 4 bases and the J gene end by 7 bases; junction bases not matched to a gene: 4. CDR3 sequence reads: CASSLDREEQYF. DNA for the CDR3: TGTGCCAGCAGCCTCGACAGGGAGGAGCAGTACTTC.